The rows below give T cell receptor beta chains drawn from one sample of a study of blood T cell repertoires in COVID-19. Using immunoSEQ multiplex PCR, the repertoire was profiled, and TCRdb retains in-frame clones only, with some absent. The data contain some 150,000 clones, 75% to 85% of them singletons. Sequencing was carried out using peripheral blood. These receptors came from a human donor with acute or convalescent COVID-19. The donor label of this sample is uncertain. CDR3s include the opening cysteine and the closing phenylalanine or tryptophan. The D gene is left open where the match is weak. The size field is filled for only some rows; it gives once, few, many or a size class.

j_call v_call clone_size d_call cdr3_aa cdr3_nt
TRBJ2-7 TRBV1 NA NA CTSSPRSGGAVYEQYF TGCACCAGCAGCCCTAGGAGCGGGGGGGCGGTGTACGAGCAGTACTTC
TRBJ2-2 TRBV18 NA NA CASGQSNTGELFF TGTGCCAGCGGACAATCGAACACCGGGGAGCTGTTTTTT
TRBJ2-2 TRBV7-2 NA NA CASHLTRDHTGELFF TGTGCCAGCCACTTAACGCGGGACCACACCGGGGAGCTGTTTTTT
TRBJ1-1 TRBV18 NA NA CASSPNERRGRAEAFF TGTGCCAGCTCACCTAACGAACGGCGGGGGAGGGCTGAAGCTTTCTTT
TRBJ1-2 TRBV27 NA NA CASSYRGAYGYTF TGTGCCAGCAGTTACCGGGGGGCCTATGGCTACACCTTC
TRBJ1-1 TRBV7-8 NA TRBD1 CASSLGGTVSYEAFF TGTGCCAGCAGCTTAGGCGGGACAGTATCGTATGAAGCTTTCTTT
TRBJ1-1 TRBV30 NA NA CAWRGGGPAFF TGTGCCTGGAGGGGGGGAGGCCCAGCCTTCTTT
TRBJ2-3 TRBV4-1 NA NA CASSQGGGPIDTQYF TGCGCCAGCAGCCAAGGCGGGGGCCCGATAGATACGCAGTATTTT
TRBJ1-6 TRBV4-2 NA NA CASSQVSTGEVSSPLHF TGTGCCAGCAGCCAAGTCTCCACTGGAGAAGTTTCTTCACCCCTCCACTTT
TRBJ2-2 TRBV5-4 NA NA CASGAGAFPGELFF TGTGCCAGCGGGGCGGGGGCCTTCCCCGGGGAGCTGTTTTTT
TRBJ2-3 TRBV6-5 once TRBD2 CASSLAGSTDTQYF TGTGCCAGCAGCTTAGCGGGGAGCACAGATACGCAGTATTTT
TRBJ2-1 TRBV9 few NA CASSSWGQLFF TGTGCCAGCAGCTCCTGGGGGCAGCTGTTCTTC
TRBJ2-3 TRBV7-9 NA NA CASSLDQGPDTQYF TGTGCCAGCAGCTTAGATCAGGGTCCAGATACGCAGTATTTT
TRBJ2-1 TRBV14 NA NA CASSQDPRGDTKNEQFF TGTGCCAGCAGCCAAGATCCCAGGGGAGACACGAAGAATGAGCAGTTCTTC
TRBJ1-6 TRBV5-1 few NA CASSFDLDSPLHF TGCGCCAGCAGCTTCGATCTAGATTCACCCCTCCACTTT
TRBJ1-4 TRBV7-9 few TRBD1 CASSLDRGGNEKLFF TGTGCCAGCAGCCTTGACAGGGGAGGAAATGAAAAACTGTTTTTT
TRBJ1-1 TRBV18 NA NA CASSPQREPEAFF TGTGCCAGCTCACCACAGAGGGAGCCTGAAGCTTTCTTT
TRBJ1-1 TRBV16 NA TRBD1 CASSTGTDATEAFF TGTGCCAGCAGCACCGGGACAGACGCGACTGAAGCTTTCTTT
TRBJ1-1 TRBV11-2 NA NA CASSSQKNEAFF TGTGCCAGCAGCTCCCAGAAGAATGAAGCTTTCTTT
TRBJ2-1 TRBV30 NA NA CAWRGDFKTNNEQFF TGTGCCTGGAGGGGGGACTTTAAGACAAACAATGAGCAGTTCTTC
TRBJ2-3 TRBV19 few NA CASSLSAFTDTQYF TGTGCCAGTAGCTTGAGCGCGTTCACAGATACGCAGTATTTT
TRBJ2-1 TRBV27 NA TRBD1 CASSSAGTGKVNEQFF TGTGCCAGCAGTTCCGCCGGGACAGGGAAGGTCAATGAGCAGTTCTTC
TRBJ2-1 TRBV18 NA TRBD1 CASSLLGTGVFNEQFF TGTGCCAGCTCACTTCTGGGGACAGGGGTCTTCAATGAGCAGTTCTTC
TRBJ2-1 TRBV2 NA TRBD1 CASSPGAGGASSEQFF TGTGCCAGCAGCCCGGGGGCAGGGGGCGCAAGTAGTGAGCAGTTCTTC
TRBJ2-3 TRBV7-9 NA NA CASSAVGGRMTDTQYF TGTGCCAGCAGCGCCGTAGGGGGTAGGATGACAGATACGCAGTATTTT
TRBJ1-6 TRBV18 once TRBD1 CASSPSRDRVLWSYNSPLHF TGTGCCAGCTCTCCATCCCGGGACAGGGTATTGTGGTCCTATAATTCACCCCTCCACTTT
TRBJ2-1 TRBV9 NA NA CASSSGDSAYNEQFF TGTGCCAGCAGCTCAGGGGATTCCGCGTACAATGAGCAGTTCTTC
TRBJ2-7 TRBV27 once TRBD1 CASGTGKTYEQYF TGTGCCAGTGGGACAGGGAAAACCTACGAGCAGTACTTC
TRBJ1-1 TRBV5-6 NA TRBD1 CASSWDRGTEAFF TGTGCCAGCAGCTGGGACAGGGGCACTGAAGCTTTCTTT
TRBJ2-6 TRBV24-1 few NA CATGVSGANVLTF TGTGCCACAGGAGTTTCTGGGGCCAACGTCCTGACTTTC
TRBJ2-3 TRBV27 NA TRBD2 CASSGLGLAASDTQYF TGTGCCAGCAGTGGCTTGGGACTAGCGGCCTCCGATACGCAGTATTTT
TRBJ1-2 TRBV24-1 NA NA CATSDSGVSPYGYTF TGTGCCACCAGTGATTCCGGAGTTAGCCCCTATGGCTACACCTTC
TRBJ2-2 TRBV4-1 NA TRBD2 CASSPGTSGGVDTGELFF TGCGCCAGCAGCCCTGGGACTAGCGGGGGGGTCGACACCGGGGAGCTGTTTTTT
TRBJ2-1 TRBV6-4 NA TRBD1 CASSDHTGVSYNEQFF TGTGCCAGCAGTGACCACACAGGGGTGAGTTACAATGAGCAGTTCTTC
TRBJ2-2 TRBV29-1 NA TRBD1 CSVDRGRGTGELFF TGCAGCGTTGATAGGGGGCGCGGCACCGGGGAGCTGTTTTTT
TRBJ1-6 TRBV19 once NA CAAKGEGRNSPLHF TGTGCTGCAAAGGGAGAGGGAAGGAATTCACCCCTCCACTTT
TRBJ1-1 TRBV7-2 NA NA CASSLAGAGRSTEAFF TGTGCCAGCAGCTTAGCGGGGGCCGGCCGTAGCACTGAAGCTTTCTTT
TRBJ2-3 TRBV19 NA NA CASKRQLGTDTQYF TGTGCCAGTAAGAGGCAATTAGGCACAGATACGCAGTATTTT
TRBJ1-5 TRBV6-5 NA TRBD1 CASSYSRQGLWPQHF TGTGCCAGCAGTTACTCGAGACAGGGCCTTTGGCCCCAGCATTTT
TRBJ1-1 TRBV19 NA NA CASSFRHPLLNTEAFF TGTGCCAGTAGTTTTCGACACCCCCTCCTGAACACTGAAGCTTTCTTT
TRBJ1-6 TRBV3-1/TRBV3-2 once NA CASGPEGYNSPLHF TGTGCCAGTGGCCCCGAGGGATATAATTCACCCCTCCACTTT
TRBJ1-1 TRBV7-3 NA TRBD1 CASSVTGAAEAFF TGTGCCAGCAGCGTTACAGGGGCGGCTGAAGCTTTCTTT
TRBJ2-1 TRBV27 NA TRBD2 CASSYWRGGKGNEQFF TGTGCCAGCAGTTACTGGCGGGGGGGCAAAGGCAATGAGCAGTTCTTC
TRBJ1-2 TRBV24-1 NA NA CATSDRDSYGYTF TGTGCCACCAGTGATCGGGACTCTTATGGCTACACCTTC
TRBJ2-3 TRBV27 NA NA CASSPPAAGLSTDTQYF TGTGCCAGCAGTCCCCCGGCGGCAGGGCTTAGCACAGATACGCAGTATTTT
TRBJ2-2 TRBV9 NA TRBD1 CASSTDRGGTGELFF TGTGCCAGCAGCACGGACAGGGGGGGAACCGGGGAGCTGTTTTTT
TRBJ2-5 TRBV7-2 few NA CASSLRAETQYF TGTGCCAGCAGCTTGCGCGCTGAGACCCAGTACTTC
TRBJ1-3 TRBV30 NA TRBD1 CAWSVTGQGINTIYF TGTGCCTGGAGTGTAACGGGACAGGGGATAAACACCATATATTTT
TRBJ2-1 TRBV4-1 NA NA CASSRYQEGSYNEQFF TGCGCCAGCAGCCGGTACCAAGAGGGCTCCTACAATGAGCAGTTCTTC
TRBJ1-5 TRBV24-1 once TRBD1 CATSGGTGDGQPQHF TGTGCCACCAGTGGTGGGACAGGGGACGGTCAGCCCCAGCATTTT
TRBJ2-5 TRBV24-1 few NA CATSDFIEETQYF TGTGCCACCAGTGATTTTATCGAAGAGACCCAGTACTTC